The 13 T cell receptor beta chains presented below share a single source sample, sequenced in a study of cytomegalovirus exposure and HLA in healthy donors. 60 Vbeta and 13 Jbeta primers were used in PCR. Assay: immunoSEQ multiplex PCR; the TCRdb copy retains only in-frame clones and omits some. The sample carries 75,000 to 95,000 clones, more than 55% recorded once. The material sequenced was PBMCs. These receptors were taken from a woman aged 50 to 60 in good health and CMV-seropositive.

This chain connects TRBV4-3 to TRBJ1-6; perhaps TRBD1 as D (6 bases). Trimming removed 0 bases at V and 10 bases at J, with 16 bases between. Looked up from germline, CDR1 is LGHNA and CDR2 is YSLEER. The CDR3 totals 16 residues. For the CDR3, the DNA is TGCGCCAGCAGCCAAGAGGTCAACAGGGTAGACTCACCCCTCCACTTT. Protein sequence: CASSQEVNRVDSPLHF.

This clone was picked up a small number of times. The V call is TRBV29-1, the J call TRBJ2-5; 11 bases line up with TRBD1. With 4 bases clipped from V and 5 bases from J, the junction kept 12 bases outside the gene matches. Germline V lookup: CDR1 SQVTM, CDR2 ANQGSEA. The CDR3 is 16 amino acids. Here the CDR3 reads CSVGPGWGQGGETQYF. The CDR3 DNA reads as TGCAGCGTTGGGCCCGGATGGGGACAGGGGGGGGAGACCCAGTACTTC.

The chain carries TRBV6-1 and TRBJ1-1; D ambiguous. The V end was cut by 8 bases, the J end by 4 bases, with 14 bases between. This CDR3 region has 13 residues. Germline V gene sequence: CDR1 MNHNS, CDR2 SASEGT. CDR3 DNA: TGTGCCAGCCCGGGGATGGCAGGCACTGAAGCTTTCTTT. Its protein is CASPGMAGTEAFF.

V is TRBV9 and J is TRBJ1-6, with 9 bases that match TRBD1. Germline CDR1 is SGDLS and CDR2 is YYNGEE. The J segment lost 9 bases and the V segment lost 4 bases, leaving 11 bases of the junction unmatched. This CDR3 has 16 amino acids. CDR3 DNA: TGTGCCAGCAGCCTAGGGGGGGACAGGGCGTTTTCACCCCTCCACTTT. Its protein product is CASSLGGDRAFSPLHF.

This chain connects TRBV7-9 to TRBJ1-5; 7 nucleotides line up with TRBD1. CDR1 is SEHNR, CDR2 FQNEAQ, per germline (reference sequence). V lost 8 bases to trimming and J lost 2 bases; unmatched junction nucleotides: 6. The CDR3 is 14 amino acids. The CDR3 DNA is TGTGCCAGCGAAGGGGGCTCGGGCAATCAGCCCCAGCATTTT. It encodes CASEGGSGNQPQHF.

The V gene is TRBV14, the J gene TRBJ1-1; D is perhaps TRBD1 (5 bases). The germline gives CDR1 SGHDN, CDR2 FVKESK. V gave up 0 bases and J gave up 6 bases, with 17 bases separating them. The CDR3 is 16 residues long. DNA of the CDR3: TGTGCCAGCAGCCAAGAGGGGCTGTACGAACTCGCTGAAGCTTTCTTT. Amino acid sequence: CASSQEGLYELAEAFF.

A few counts support this clone. Other DNA sequences from this sample encode an identical CDR3 as well. This chain joins TRBV6-5 and TRBJ2-7; no firm D call. V lost 0 bases and J 0 bases, leaving 6 bases between the germline ends. CDR3 size: 14 residues. Germline assignment: CDR1 MNHEY and CDR2 SVGAGI. The CDR3 nucleotides are TGTGCCAGCAGTTACTCGGGCAGCTCCTACGAGCAGTACTTC. Encoded protein: CASSYSGSSYEQYF.

The rearrangement uses TRBV27 and TRBJ1-6; D gene ambiguous. Germline CDR1 is MNHEY and CDR2 is SMNVEV (reference sequence). This CDR3 spans 18 amino acids. The V end was cut by 4 bases, the J end by 0 bases, with 16 bases between. CDR3: CASSSLGVVGSYNSPLHF. As DNA, the CDR3 is TGTGCCAGCAGTTCCCTCGGGGTCGTCGGCTCCTATAATTCACCCCTCCACTTT.

There are a few counts of this clone. The gene calls are TRBV6-1 and TRBJ2-7; 9 bases match TRBD1. V lost 5 bases to trimming and J lost 2 bases; unmatched junction nucleotides: 4. The germline CDR1 and CDR2 sequences are MNHNS and SASEGT. CDR3 length: 14 amino acids. The CDR3 DNA reads as TGTGCCAGCAGTAGGGACAGGGTGACCTACGAGCAGTACTTC. Encoded protein: CASSRDRVTYEQYF.

This chain links TRBV4-3 with TRBJ2-2, with D hard to call. The CDR3 has 13 residues. Trimming stripped 4 bases from V and 4 bases from J, with 7 bases between. Germline V CDR1 and CDR2: LGHNA, YSLEER. The CDR3 loop is CASSLAVTGELFF. For the CDR3, the DNA is TGCGCCAGCAGCCTCGCGGTCACCGGGGAGCTGTTTTTT.

The chain uses TRBV5-4 and TRBJ2-7; TRBD1 might be the D (5 bases). Germline assignment: CDR1 SGHNT and CDR2 YYREEE (reference sequence). The CDR3 totals 14 residues. Deletions cut 2 bases from V and 3 bases from J, with 12 bases between. CDR3 coding DNA: TGTGCCAGCAGCTTTCAAGGGGCAGACTACGAGCAGTACTTC. Encoded protein: CASSFQGADYEQYF.

This clone was counted a single time. V and J are TRBV14 and TRBJ2-1; TRBD2 agrees at 9 bases. This CDR3 has 15 residues. CDR1 and CDR2 from the germline V gene are SGHDN and FVKESK. Losses at the gene ends were 2 bases for V and 4 bases for J; bases not matched to a gene: 3. The CDR3 spells CASSQLAGVYNEQFF. The CDR3 DNA sequence: TGTGCCAGCAGCCAATTAGCGGGGGTTTACAATGAGCAGTTCTTC.

CDR3 in amino acids: CASSPPGTGSYEQYF. The CDR3 coding sequence is TGCGCCAGCAGCCCCCCGGGGACAGGGTCCTACGAGCAGTACTTC. The rearrangement joins TRBV5-1 to TRBJ2-7, with 9 bases aligning to TRBD1. V was pared by 4 bases and J by 1 base, with 6 bases of the junction left unmatched. This CDR3 is built from 15 residues. In germline, CDR1 is SGHRS, CDR2 YFSETQ. Complete variable domain (other parts from reference TRBV5-1 and TRBJ2-7): KAGVTQTPRYLIKTRGQQVTLSCSPISGHRSVSWYQQTPGQGLQFLFEYFSETQRNKGNFPGRFSGRQFSNSRSEMNVSTLELGDSALYLCASSPPGTGSYEQYFGPGTRLTVT.